Sequencing of this T cell receptor (beta chain) was carried out in a study of blood T cell repertoires in COVID-19. Overall study: Sites in the United States, Italy and Spain provided acute and convalescent COVID-19 samples.

CDR1 is SNHLY and CDR2 is FYNNEI in the germline V gene. V was trimmed by 3 bases and J by 2 bases, leaving 8 bases between them. This CDR3 has 13 amino acids. The table came from immunoSEQ multiplex PCR; TCRdb's copy has only in-frame clones and leaves some out. The table has some 71,000 clones, 90% seen once. Specimen: peripheral blood. The chain combines TRBV2 with TRBJ2-7; D is possibly TRBD1 (5 bases). This clonotype originated in a woman between 18 and 30 years old with acute or convalescent COVID-19. The CDR3 loop is CASSDSGTYEQYF. The CDR3 DNA sequence: TGTGCCAGCAGTGACTCAGGGACCTACGAGCAGTACTTC.